The 29 T cell receptor beta chains below all came from one sample that was sequenced in a study of cytomegalovirus exposure and HLA in healthy donors. A multiplex PCR was run with 60 Vbeta primers and 13 Jbeta primers. TCRdb's table, derived via immunoSEQ multiplex PCR, lists solely in-frame clones and lacks some. This table has 90,000 to 110,000 clones, over 75% appearing once. The sample consisted of PBMCs. These receptors originate from a woman between 35 and 50 years old in good health and CMV-seropositive.

The gene calls are TRBV5-8 and TRBJ1-2, with D hard to call. This CDR3 has 12 amino acids. V was cut by 0 bases and J by 8 bases, with 8 bases left in between. Looked up from germline, CDR1 is SGHTS and CDR2 is YDEGEE. The CDR3 DNA sequence: TGTGCCAGCAGCTTGGGAGAGCTCGGCTACACCTTC. It yields the protein CASSLGELGYTF. Full variable domain (remainder filled in from reference TRBV5-8 and TRBJ1-2): EAGVTQSPTHLIKTRGQQATLRCSPISGHTSVYWYQQALGLGLQFLLWYDEGEERNRGNFPPRFSGRQFPNYSSELNVNALELEDSALYLCASSLGELGYTFGSGTRLTVV.

V usage is TRBV28 and J usage is TRBJ1-1; tentatively, D is TRBD1 (5 bases). CDR1 and CDR2 from the germline V gene are MDHEN and SYDVKM. The CDR3 spans 14 residues. V gave up 4 bases and J gave up 5 bases, with 14 bases separating them. The CDR3 here is CASSSAGAGTEAFF. The CDR3 coding sequence is TGTGCCAGCAGTTCAGCCGGGGCGGGGACTGAAGCTTTCTTT. Full variable domain (outside the CDR3, taken from reference TRBV28 and TRBJ1-1): DVKVTQSSRYLVKRTGEKVFLECVQDMDHENMFWYRQDPGLGLRLIYFSYDVKMKEKGDIPEGYSVSREKKERFSLILESASTNQTSMYLCASSSAGAGTEAFFGQGTRLTVV.

The rearrangement uses TRBV7-9 and TRBJ2-1, with a tentative D call TRBD1 (5 bases). Trimming pared 5 bases from V and 7 bases from J, leaving 12 bases between. The CDR3 contains 13 residues. The germline gives CDR1 SEHNR, CDR2 FQNEAQ (reference sequence). The CDR3 region is CASSDYRGNEQFF. CDR3 DNA sequence: TGTGCCAGCAGCGATTATAGGGGTAATGAGCAGTTCTTC.

The J gene is TRBJ1-2, the V gene TRBV6-6; a possible D gene is TRBD1 (6 bases). This CDR3 region has 14 residues. V lost 7 bases to trimming and J lost 6 bases, with 18 bases between them. CDR1 and CDR2 (germline): MNHNY, SVGAGI (reference sequence). The chain's CDR3 is CASTHTLTGDGYTF. The CDR3 DNA reads as TGTGCCAGCACTCATACGCTGACAGGCGATGGCTACACCTTC.

This chain uses TRBV7-9 with TRBJ1-1, with 8 bases that match TRBD1. Trimming removed 5 bases from V and 4 bases from J; junction bases left unmatched: 15. There are 17 residues in the CDR3. The V gene's germline CDR1 is SEHNR and CDR2 FQNEAQ (reference sequence). CDR3: CASSVEGRWDRSTEAFF. CDR3 in DNA: TGTGCCAGCAGCGTCGAGGGAAGGTGGGACAGGAGCACTGAAGCTTTCTTT.

The chain is built from TRBV6-5 and TRBJ2-7; weak D call: TRBD1 (5 bases). Trimming removed 2 bases at V and 7 bases at J, with 18 bases between. The CDR3 extends over 15 amino acids. The V gene's germline CDR1 is MNHEY and CDR2 SVGAGI. CDR3 loop: CASSYLQGSEREQYF. The CDR3 nucleotides read TGTGCCAGCAGTTACCTGCAGGGCTCGGAGCGAGAGCAGTACTTC.

The chain links TRBV9 to TRBJ2-1, with D possibly matching TRBD2 (6 bases). CDR3 length equals 15 residues. Trimming stripped 2 bases from V and 1 base from J, with 10 bases between. Germline V gives CDR1 SGDLS, CDR2 YYNGEE. The CDR3 region has the DNA TGTGCCAGCAGCGTTGCGGGAACGTCCTACAATGAGCAGTTCTTC. It translates to CASSVAGTSYNEQFF.

Concerning this clone: The sample holds other DNA sequences that translate to the same CDR3. The rearrangement uses TRBV28 and TRBJ1-1, with 9 bases fitting TRBD1. V lost 4 bases to trimming and J lost 1 base; unmatched junction nucleotides: 10. The CDR3 length is 17 residues. The germline V gene encodes CDR1 MDHEN and CDR2 SYDVKM. In DNA form, the CDR3 reads TGTGCCAGCAGTTCCTACCCGGGACAGGGCCGGAACACTGAAGCTTTCTTT. It is translated as CASSSYPGQGRNTEAFF.

The chain is built from TRBV11-3 and TRBJ2-3, with 10 bases identical to TRBD1. Per the germline V gene, CDR1 is SGHNT and CDR2 is YENEEA. Germline trimming cut 3 bases from V and 4 bases from J; bases unmatched to any gene: 7. The CDR3 is 16 amino acids. In nucleotides, the CDR3 is TGTGCCAGCAGCTTCTCCGCCGGGACAGGGGCAGATACGCAGTATTTT. It encodes CASSFSAGTGADTQYF.

The rearrangement links TRBV7-2 to TRBJ2-3, with TRBD2 identical over 7 bases. The V gene's germline CDR1 is SGHTA and CDR2 FQGNSA. V lost 3 bases and J lost 9; bases outside the gene matches: 3. The length of the CDR3 is 12 residues. The chain's CDR3 is CASSFPAGTQYF. The CDR3 bases are TGTGCCAGCAGCTTTCCAGCGGGGACGCAGTATTTT.

The CDR3 sequence is CASSEVHGGRRNYGYTF. The CDR3 nucleotides are TGTGCCAGCAGTGAAGTTCATGGGGGCAGAAGGAACTATGGCTACACCTTC. V is TRBV6-1 and J is TRBJ1-2; weak D call: TRBD1 (6 bases). Germline-derived CDR1 and CDR2 are MNHNS and SASEGT. V was cut by 1 base and J by 2 bases, with 17 bases left in between. The CDR3 has 17 residues.

The rearrangement links TRBV4-2 to TRBJ2-1, with TRBD2 as a possible D gene (5 bases). The CDR3 runs 16 residues. Trimming took off 0 bases at V and 2 bases at J, with 11 bases between the two ends. Germline assignment: CDR1 LGHNA and CDR2 YNFKEQ. The DNA for the CDR3 is TGTGCCAGCAGCCAAGAGGGCGGGCCCACCTACAATGAGCAGTTCTTC. It yields the protein CASSQEGGPTYNEQFF.

The chain recombines TRBV7-9 with TRBJ2-7, with 8 bases lining up with TRBD1. Germline V gene lookup returns CDR1 SEHNR and CDR2 FQNEAQ (reference sequence). Trimming cost V 2 bases and J 6 bases; bases outside gene matches: 3. CDR3 size: 13 residues. CDR3 nucleotides: TGTGCCAGCAGCTTACGCGACAGGGGCGAGCAGTACTTC. Residues: CASSLRDRGEQYF.

The chain is built from TRBV2 and TRBJ1-1; D unresolved. The CDR3 is 16 amino acids. V lost 0 bases and J 1 base, leaving 12 bases between the germline ends. Per germline, CDR1 SNHLY and CDR2 FYNNEI. This CDR3 reads CASSEAWVTGNTEAFF. CDR3 DNA: TGTGCCAGCAGTGAAGCTTGGGTGACGGGGAACACTGAAGCTTTCTTT.

This clone was seen more than once but under ten times. The chain links TRBV14 to TRBJ1-5; D possibly corresponds to TRBD1 (5 bases). This CDR3 comprises 15 residues. Germline V gene sequence: CDR1 SGHDN, CDR2 FVKESK. Trimming stripped 4 bases from V and 3 bases from J, with 13 bases between. CDR3 region: CASSPGQGDNQPQHF. The CDR3 region has the DNA TGTGCCAGCAGCCCAGGACAAGGTGACAATCAGCCCCAGCATTTT.

V is TRBV9 and J is TRBJ2-2, with D possibly TRBD1 on 6 matching bases. The CDR3 runs to 15 residues. Germline loops: CDR1 SGDLS, CDR2 YYNGEE. V was cut by 3 bases and J by 2 bases, with 11 bases left in between. In DNA form, the CDR3 reads TGTGCCAGCAGCGCCGGGACACTAAACACCGGGGAGCTGTTTTTT. Translating it yields CASSAGTLNTGELFF.

This chain connects TRBV6-5 to TRBJ1-2, with TRBD1 as a possible D gene (6 bases). Germline values: CDR1 MNHEY, CDR2 SVGAGI. V was cut by 2 bases and J by 4 bases, with 11 bases left in between. The CDR3 is made up of 14 amino acids. The CDR3 coding sequence is TGTGCCAGCAGTTACAGCGGGGGCGTCTATGGCTACACCTTC. Translated: CASSYSGGVYGYTF.

The rearrangement uses TRBV15 and TRBJ2-7, with D maybe TRBD2 (6 bases). V lost 5 bases, J lost 11 bases, and 19 bases lay in between. Germline V gene sequence: CDR1 LNHNV, CDR2 YYDKDF (reference sequence). The CDR3 is 13 amino acids. CDR3 region: CATSDRRAEPEYF. The DNA of the CDR3 is TGTGCCACCAGCGACCGGAGGGCGGAACCTGAGTACTTC.

V and J are TRBV12-5 and TRBJ2-3, with 12 nucleotides matching TRBD1. Trimming removed 6 bases from V and 3 bases from J; junction bases left unmatched: 7. Looked up from germline, CDR1 is LGHNT and CDR2 is FRNRAP. This CDR3 is 16 amino acids long. CDR3 residues: CASGLGTGGTTDTQYF. The CDR3 DNA sequence: TGTGCTAGTGGCCTCGGGACAGGGGGCACAACAGATACGCAGTATTTT.

The V gene is TRBV6-6, the J gene TRBJ2-7; 9 positions agree with TRBD2. Germline CDR1 is MNHNY and CDR2 is SVGAGI (reference sequence). CDR3 length: 14 residues. Losses at the gene ends were 3 bases for V and 3 bases for J; bases not matched to a gene: 3. CDR3 region: CASSYRLAVYEQYF. In DNA form, the CDR3 reads TGTGCCAGCAGTTATAGACTAGCGGTCTACGAGCAGTACTTC.

The CDR3 DNA sequence: TGCGCCAGCAGCCCCGGGACAGTTAATGAAAAACTGTTTTTT. Amino acids: CASSPGTVNEKLFF. This chain joins TRBV5-1 and TRBJ1-4; 7 positions match TRBD1. V lost 4 bases and J lost 4; bases outside the gene matches: 4. This CDR3 has 14 amino acids. The germline CDR1 and CDR2 sequences are SGHRS and YFSETQ.

This chain connects TRBV28 to TRBJ2-7; 8 positions agree with TRBD2. CDR1 is MDHEN and CDR2 is SYDVKM in the germline V gene. J was trimmed by 2 bases and V by 2 bases; bases with no gene match: 2. CDR3 length: 14 amino acids. CDR3 amino acids: CASSLGSGTYEQYF. Written as DNA, the CDR3 is TGTGCCAGCAGTTTAGGTAGCGGGACCTACGAGCAGTACTTC.

The chain joins TRBV7-2 to TRBJ2-7, with 10 bases identical to TRBD1. The CDR3 totals 16 residues. The V gene end was trimmed by 0 bases and the J gene end by 3 bases; junction bases not matched to a gene: 5. Germline V gives CDR1 SGHTA, CDR2 FQGNSA. The CDR3 region has the DNA TGTGCCAGCAGCTTAGCGTCGACAGGGGGCTACTACGAGCAGTACTTC. Residues: CASSLASTGGYYEQYF.

In this sample, this clone turned up a few times. The V and J genes are TRBV7-9 and TRBJ1-4, with 8 bases identical to TRBD1. Per germline, CDR1 SEHNR and CDR2 FQNEAQ (reference sequence). With V trimmed by 5 bases and J by 6 bases, 8 bases remained unmatched. This CDR3 is 15 amino acids long. The CDR3 DNA reads as TGTGCCAGCAGCACCCGACAGGGGCGCCATGAAAAACTGTTTTTT. This gives the protein CASSTRQGRHEKLFF. The complete variable domain, with remaining parts taken from reference TRBV7-9 and TRBJ1-4, reads DTGVSQNPRHKITKRGQNVTFRCDPISEHNRLYWYRQTLGQGPEFLTYFQNEAQLEKSRLLSDRFSAERPKGSFSTLEIQRTEQGDSAMYLCASSTRQGRHEKLFFGSGTQLSVL.

This chain uses TRBV28 with TRBJ2-1; 9 bases match TRBD1. This CDR3 has 16 residues. Germline V lookup: CDR1 MDHEN, CDR2 SYDVKM. The ends lost 8 bases at V and 4 bases at J; junction bases unmatched: 12. The CDR3 DNA is TGTGCCAGCGAGCTTCTCGGGACAGGGAATTACAATGAGCAGTTCTTC. The encoded protein is CASELLGTGNYNEQFF.

This sequence joins TRBV5-4 and TRBJ1-4; the D gene is possibly TRBD1 (6 bases). V was clipped by 4 bases and J by 2 bases, with 12 bases between them. The CDR3 contains 15 residues. The germline V gene encodes CDR1 SGHNT and CDR2 YYREEE (reference sequence). The CDR3 bases are TGTGCCAGCAGCCCACAGGGTCCCACTAATGAAAAACTGTTTTTT. Its translation is CASSPQGPTNEKLFF.

V is TRBV7-9 and J is TRBJ2-3; TRBD2 might be the D (6 bases). Germline V gene sequence: CDR1 SEHNR, CDR2 FQNEAQ (reference sequence). The CDR3 has 13 amino acids. The ends were cut back, 5 bases at V and 5 bases at J, with 11 bases in the middle. The DNA of the CDR3 is TGTGCCAGCAGCCATTCTAGCGAAGATACGCAGTATTTT. Protein product: CASSHSSEDTQYF.

The rearrangement joins TRBV5-1 to TRBJ2-3; D gene ambiguous. Germline V lookup: CDR1 SGHRS, CDR2 YFSETQ. The V end was cut by 0 bases, the J end by 11 bases, with 13 bases between. This CDR3 contains 13 residues. In nucleotides, the CDR3 is TGCGCCAGCAGCTTGGTGGCGGCGCGGTGGCAGTATTTT. This sequence encodes CASSLVAARWQYF.

The chain links TRBV27 to TRBJ1-1; no definite D call. Germline CDR1 is MNHEY and CDR2 is SMNVEV (reference sequence). V gave up 7 bases and J gave up 2 bases, with 14 bases separating them. The CDR3 is 14 residues long. Here the CDR3 reads CASTTGGGNTEAFF. In nucleotides, the CDR3 is TGTGCCAGCACCACCGGAGGTGGAAACACTGAAGCTTTCTTT.